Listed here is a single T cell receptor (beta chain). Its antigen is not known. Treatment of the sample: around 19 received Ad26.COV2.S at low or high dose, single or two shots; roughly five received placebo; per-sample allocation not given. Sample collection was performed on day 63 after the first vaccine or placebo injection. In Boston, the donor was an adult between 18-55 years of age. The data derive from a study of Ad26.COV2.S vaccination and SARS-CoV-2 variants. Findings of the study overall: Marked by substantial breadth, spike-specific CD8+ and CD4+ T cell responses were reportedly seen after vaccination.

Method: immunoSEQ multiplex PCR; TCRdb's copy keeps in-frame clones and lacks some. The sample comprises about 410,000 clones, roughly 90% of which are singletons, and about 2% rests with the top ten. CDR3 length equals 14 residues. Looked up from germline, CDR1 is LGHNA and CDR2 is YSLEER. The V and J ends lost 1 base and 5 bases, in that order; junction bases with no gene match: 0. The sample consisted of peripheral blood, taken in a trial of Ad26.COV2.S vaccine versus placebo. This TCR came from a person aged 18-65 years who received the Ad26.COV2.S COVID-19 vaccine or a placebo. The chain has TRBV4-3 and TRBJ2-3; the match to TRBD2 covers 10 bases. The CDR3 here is CASSQGLAGDTQYF. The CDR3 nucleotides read TGCGCCAGCAGCCAAGGACTAGCGGGAGATACGCAGTATTTT.